Described below is a single T cell receptor beta chain sequence and its context. What this receptor recognizes is not known. Base quality data are lacking; no much larger clone is found one base away. The hyperthyroidism patients were between 18 and 65 years old and newly diagnosed, with a disease duration of less than 2 months. Patients with uncontrolled infections, other autoimmune diseases, pregnancy or lactation were excluded. Diagnoses relied on clinical symptoms, serum thyroxine and TRAb, thyroid ultrasound and orbital computed tomography. For progressor patients, blood was drawn at the first diagnosis of hyperthyroidism, before any ophthalmopathy symptoms had appeared. PBMCs were isolated from 7.5 to 10 ml of fresh peripheral blood by Ficoll-Paque density gradient centrifugation. Progressor patients were initially diagnosed with Graves' hyperthyroidism and developed ophthalmopathy during follow-up. Total RNA was extracted using Trizol reagent, and RNA quality was assessed on an Agilent 2100 Bioanalyzer.

This entry is derived from a study of T cells in Graves' hyperthyroidism and ophthalmopathy (dated by TCRdb to about 2019). Context from the whole study: Peripheral blood samples were taken at initial diagnosis, before any treatment was given. An independent validation cohort of under 20 hyperthyroidism patients and approximately 17 patients who later progressed to ophthalmopathy tested prospective prediction of ophthalmopathy. To identify TCR V-J signatures that set the groups apart, the researchers used a discovery cohort of more than 95 patients, made up of around 40 with Graves' ophthalmopathy and 55 to 65 with stable Graves' hyperthyroidism. According to the paper, TCR Vbeta CDR3 sequencing was carried out on about 140 peripheral blood samples, which came from around 43 ophthalmopathy, 75 to 80 hyperthyroidism and about 17 progressor patients. In addition, the study compared T-cell repertoires in thyroid tissue and in blood from about 6 Graves' hyperthyroidism patients. The 75 to 100 discovery patients were divided at random into training and test sets in a 7:3 ratio. Following sampling, methimazole starting at 30 mg daily was given to hyperthyroidism patients, and high-dose intravenous methylprednisolone was given to ophthalmopathy patients.

Summary of the overall study and its limitations: No statistical method was used to set the sample size in advance, and investigators knew the group allocation. Most expanded thyroid clonotypes (frequency above 0.001) were also detected in blood, suggesting blood repertoires may reflect thyroid immune responses. Ophthalmopathy was separated from stable hyperthyroidism by a 13 V-J signature model, with over 85% sensitivity and about 81% specificity obtained in cross-validation and 80%/75% obtained in testing. In validation, the model predicted progression to ophthalmopathy a median of roughly 6.2 months before onset, with 65% to 71% sensitivity and about 75% specificity.

The TCR beta CDR3 regions were amplified from the RNA transcripts. The first round of RT-PCR for the TCR CDR3 was performed with the HTBI primer set and the Qiagen OneStep RT-PCR kit. Libraries were constructed in a second round of multiplex PCR, after which size selection and purification were carried out. The libraries were sequenced on an Illumina HiSeq2000 using paired-end 100 bp reads. The authors' pipeline ran thus. SOAPnuke was used to process the raw data, throwing out any read that contained adapters or uncalled bases, had a mean Phred below 15, or lacked an exact constant-primer or identifier match. High-quality paired reads were merged with COPE v1.2.5, and unique nucleotide sequences were defined as clonotypes. Clonotypes were aligned to IMGT TRBV, TRBD and TRBJ reference segments using MiTCR v1.1. Analysis was restricted to V-J combinations with a frequency above 0.0001, which covered 99.2% of repertoires. The TCS score was defined as the ratio of F50 (clonal expansion) to E x V (chaos), calculated using BLOSUM62-based TCRdist between CDR3 peptides within each V-J. Welch's t-statistics and random forest reduced approximately 520 V-J features to 10 to 15, which were used in a naive Bayes classifier (R e1071). TCRdb handled the public reads itself, with Q25 trimming in fastp and clone calling in MiXCR, and kept productive beta chains. Merged by CDR3 protein, the rows form single entries marked with the most common genes and DNA. The V and J calls and clone size come from TCRdb's table, not from the authors' own analysis. The sample table records more than 550,000 distinct CDR3 sequences; about 17% of these occur just once. Roughly a sixth of the sample is in the top ten clones.

Measured from the cysteine to the phenylalanine, the CDR3 is 17 residues long. Only the CDR3 DNA stays, 51 bases, in frame from base 1. The V end gives up 6 bases and the J end 4 bases, leaving 14 bases in the junction not matched to a gene. Per the germline V gene, SGHVS is the CDR1 and FQNEAQ is the CDR2. What was sequenced was blood. The TCR comes from a woman between 45 and 65 years old with Graves' hyperthyroidism that later progressed to Graves' ophthalmopathy. The V gene is TRBV7-8 and the J gene is TRBJ1-4; TRBD1 aligns with 7 central bases. The CDR3 region reads CASSSPSYRGSNEKLFF. DNA sequence: TGTGCCAGCAGTTCCCCCTCGTACAGGGGAAGTAATGAAAAACTGTTTTTT.